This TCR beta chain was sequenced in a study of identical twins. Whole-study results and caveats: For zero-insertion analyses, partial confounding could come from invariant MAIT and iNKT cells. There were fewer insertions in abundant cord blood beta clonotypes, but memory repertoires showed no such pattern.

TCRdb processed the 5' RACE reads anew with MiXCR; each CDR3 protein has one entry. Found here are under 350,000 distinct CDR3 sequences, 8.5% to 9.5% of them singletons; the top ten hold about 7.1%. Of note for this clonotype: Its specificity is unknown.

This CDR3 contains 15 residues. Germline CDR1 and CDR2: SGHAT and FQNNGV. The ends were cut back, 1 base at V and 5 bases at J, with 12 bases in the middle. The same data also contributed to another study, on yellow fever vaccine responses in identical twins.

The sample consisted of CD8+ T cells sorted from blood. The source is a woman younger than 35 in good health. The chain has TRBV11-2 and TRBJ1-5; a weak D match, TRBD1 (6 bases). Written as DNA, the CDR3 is TGTGCCAGCAGCTTAGCCCAGGGGTGTGATCAGCCCCAGCATTTT. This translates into CASSLAQGCDQPQHF.